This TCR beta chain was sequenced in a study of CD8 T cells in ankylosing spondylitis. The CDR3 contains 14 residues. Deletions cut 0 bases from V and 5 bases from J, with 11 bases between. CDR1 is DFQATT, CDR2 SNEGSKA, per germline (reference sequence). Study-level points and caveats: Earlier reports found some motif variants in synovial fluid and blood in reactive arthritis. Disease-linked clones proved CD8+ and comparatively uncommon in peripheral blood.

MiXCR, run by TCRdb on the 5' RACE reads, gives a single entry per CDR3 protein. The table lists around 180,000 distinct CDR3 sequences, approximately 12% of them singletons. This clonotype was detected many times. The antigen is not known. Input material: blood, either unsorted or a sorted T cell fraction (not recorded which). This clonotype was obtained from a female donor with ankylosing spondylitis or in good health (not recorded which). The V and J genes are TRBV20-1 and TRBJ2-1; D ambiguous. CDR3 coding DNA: TGCAGTGCTAGAGACCGCCTCCGGCACAATGAGCAGTTCTTC. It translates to CSARDRLRHNEQFF.